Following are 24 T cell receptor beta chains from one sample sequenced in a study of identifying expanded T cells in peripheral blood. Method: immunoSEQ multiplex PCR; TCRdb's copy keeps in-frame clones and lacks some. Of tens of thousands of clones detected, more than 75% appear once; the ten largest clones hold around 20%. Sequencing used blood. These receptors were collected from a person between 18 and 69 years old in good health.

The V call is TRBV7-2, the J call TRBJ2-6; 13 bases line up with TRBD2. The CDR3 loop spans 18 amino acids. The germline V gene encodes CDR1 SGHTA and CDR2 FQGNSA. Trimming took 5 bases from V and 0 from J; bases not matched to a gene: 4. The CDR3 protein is CASSRGTSGASGANVLTF. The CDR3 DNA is TGTGCCAGCAGCCGGGGGACTAGCGGGGCCTCTGGGGCCAACGTCCTGACTTTC.

The CDR3 loop is CASSRDSPYEQYF. The CDR3 DNA reads as TGTGCCAGCAGTAGGGACAGTCCCTACGAGCAGTACTTC. The V and J genes are TRBV6-6 and TRBJ2-7; TRBD1 matches 7 bases. Unmatched junction bases numbered 3, after V lost 5 bases and J lost 2 bases. Germline values: CDR1 MNHNY, CDR2 SVGAGI (reference sequence). The CDR3 extends over 13 amino acids.

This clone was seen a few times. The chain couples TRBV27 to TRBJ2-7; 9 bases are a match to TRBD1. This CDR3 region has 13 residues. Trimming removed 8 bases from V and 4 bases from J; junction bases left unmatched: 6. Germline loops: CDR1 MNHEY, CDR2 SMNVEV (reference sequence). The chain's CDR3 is CASLGTGNYEQYF. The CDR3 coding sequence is TGTGCCAGCCTAGGGACAGGGAATTACGAGCAGTACTTC.

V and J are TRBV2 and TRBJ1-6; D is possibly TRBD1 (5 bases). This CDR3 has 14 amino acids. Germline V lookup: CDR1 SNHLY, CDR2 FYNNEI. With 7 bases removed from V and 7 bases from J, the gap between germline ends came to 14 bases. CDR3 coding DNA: TGTGCCAGCACCGAGGGGAGGGGCAATTCACCCCTCCACTTT. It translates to CASTEGRGNSPLHF.

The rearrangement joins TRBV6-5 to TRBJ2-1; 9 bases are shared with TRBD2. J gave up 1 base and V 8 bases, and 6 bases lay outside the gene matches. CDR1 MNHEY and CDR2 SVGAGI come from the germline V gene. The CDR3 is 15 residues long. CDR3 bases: TGTGCCAGCTTAGCCAGCGGGGGGTCCTACAATGAGCAGTTCTTC. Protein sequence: CASLASGGSYNEQFF.

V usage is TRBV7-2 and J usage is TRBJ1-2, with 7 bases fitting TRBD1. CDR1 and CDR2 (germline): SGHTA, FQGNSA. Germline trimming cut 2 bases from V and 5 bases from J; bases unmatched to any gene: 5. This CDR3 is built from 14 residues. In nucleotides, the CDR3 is TGTGCCAGCAGCTTAAAGGGGGCAGGGTATGGCTACACCTTC. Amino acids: CASSLKGAGYGYTF.

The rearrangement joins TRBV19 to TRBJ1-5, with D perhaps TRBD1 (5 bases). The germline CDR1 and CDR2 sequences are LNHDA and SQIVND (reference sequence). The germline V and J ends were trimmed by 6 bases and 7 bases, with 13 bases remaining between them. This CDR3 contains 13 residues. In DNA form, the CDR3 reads TGTGCCAGTAGCCAGGGTCCGGGACAGCCCCAGCATTTT. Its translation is CASSQGPGQPQHF.

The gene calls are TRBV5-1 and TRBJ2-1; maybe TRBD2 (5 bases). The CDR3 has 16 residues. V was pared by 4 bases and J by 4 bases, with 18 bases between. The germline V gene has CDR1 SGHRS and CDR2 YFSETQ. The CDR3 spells CASSPGWNSGYNEQFF. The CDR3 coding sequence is TGCGCCAGCAGCCCGGGATGGAACAGCGGATACAATGAGCAGTTCTTC.

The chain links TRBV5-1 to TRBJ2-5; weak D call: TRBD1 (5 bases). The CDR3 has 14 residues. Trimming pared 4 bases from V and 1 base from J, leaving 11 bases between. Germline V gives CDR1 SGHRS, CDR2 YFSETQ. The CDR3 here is CASSVGQFQETQYF. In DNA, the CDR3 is TGCGCCAGCAGCGTCGGACAATTCCAAGAGACCCAGTACTTC.

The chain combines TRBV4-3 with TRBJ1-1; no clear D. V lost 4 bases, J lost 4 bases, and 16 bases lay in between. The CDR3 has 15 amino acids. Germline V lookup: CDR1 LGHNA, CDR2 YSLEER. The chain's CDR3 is CASSLDWREGTEAFF. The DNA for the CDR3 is TGCGCCAGCAGCCTAGATTGGAGGGAGGGCACTGAAGCTTTCTTT.

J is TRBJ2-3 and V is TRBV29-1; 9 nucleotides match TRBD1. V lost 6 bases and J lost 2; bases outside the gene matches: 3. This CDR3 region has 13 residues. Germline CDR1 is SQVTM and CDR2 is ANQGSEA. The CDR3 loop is CSVGQGTTDTQYF. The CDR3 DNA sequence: TGCAGCGTAGGACAGGGGACCACAGATACGCAGTATTTT.

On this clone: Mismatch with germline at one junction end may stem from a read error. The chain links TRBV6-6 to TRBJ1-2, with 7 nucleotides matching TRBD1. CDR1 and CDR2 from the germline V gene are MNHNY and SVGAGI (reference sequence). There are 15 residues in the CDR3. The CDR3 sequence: CASRYYRDSIYGYTF. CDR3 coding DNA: TGTGCCAGCAGGTACTACCGGGACAGCATCTATGGCTACACCTTC.

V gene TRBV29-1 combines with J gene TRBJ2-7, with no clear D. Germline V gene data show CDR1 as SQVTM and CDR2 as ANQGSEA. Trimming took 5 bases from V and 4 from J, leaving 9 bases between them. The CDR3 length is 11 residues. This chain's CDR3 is CSVQTAYEQYF. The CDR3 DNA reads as TGCAGCGTTCAGACGGCTTACGAGCAGTACTTC.

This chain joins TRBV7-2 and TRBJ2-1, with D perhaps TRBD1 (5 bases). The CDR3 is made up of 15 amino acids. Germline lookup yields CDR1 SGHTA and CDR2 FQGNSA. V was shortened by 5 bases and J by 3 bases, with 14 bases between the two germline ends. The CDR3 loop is CASSPSSDSYNEQFF. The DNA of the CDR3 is TGTGCCAGCAGCCCCTCCAGCGACAGCTACAATGAGCAGTTCTTC.

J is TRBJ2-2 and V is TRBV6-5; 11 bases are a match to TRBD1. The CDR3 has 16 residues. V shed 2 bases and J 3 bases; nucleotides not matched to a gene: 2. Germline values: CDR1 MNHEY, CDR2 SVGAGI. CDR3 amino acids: CASSYGTGGHTGELFF. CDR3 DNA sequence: TGTGCCAGCAGTTACGGGACAGGGGGACACACCGGGGAGCTGTTTTTT.

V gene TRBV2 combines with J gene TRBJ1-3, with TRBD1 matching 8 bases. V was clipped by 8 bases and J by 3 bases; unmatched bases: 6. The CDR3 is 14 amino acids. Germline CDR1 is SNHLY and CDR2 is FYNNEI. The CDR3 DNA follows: TGTGCCAGCGAAAGGACAGGGTTTGGAAACACCATATATTTT. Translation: CASERTGFGNTIYF.

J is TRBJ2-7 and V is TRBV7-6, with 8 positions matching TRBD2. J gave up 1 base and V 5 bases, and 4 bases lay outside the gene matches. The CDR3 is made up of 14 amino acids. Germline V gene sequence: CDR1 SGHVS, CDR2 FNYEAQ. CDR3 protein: CASSPSGRSYEQYF. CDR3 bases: TGTGCCAGCAGCCCTAGCGGGCGTTCCTACGAGCAGTACTTC.

Here the CDR3 reads CASSPYVTARAYEQYF. Written as DNA, the CDR3 is TGTGCCAGCAGCCCCTACGTTACTGCCAGGGCCTACGAGCAGTACTTC. This chain links TRBV9 with TRBJ2-7, with D perhaps TRBD1 (5 bases). V lost 4 bases, J lost 2 bases, and 19 bases lay in between. CDR1 SGDLS and CDR2 YYNGEE come from the germline V gene. This CDR3 has 16 amino acids.

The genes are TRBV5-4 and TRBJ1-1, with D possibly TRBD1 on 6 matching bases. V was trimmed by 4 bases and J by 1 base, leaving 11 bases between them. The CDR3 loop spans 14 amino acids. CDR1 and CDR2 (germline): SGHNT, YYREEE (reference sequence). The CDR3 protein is CASSVDSKNTEAFF. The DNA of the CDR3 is TGTGCCAGCAGCGTGGACAGCAAGAACACTGAAGCTTTCTTT.

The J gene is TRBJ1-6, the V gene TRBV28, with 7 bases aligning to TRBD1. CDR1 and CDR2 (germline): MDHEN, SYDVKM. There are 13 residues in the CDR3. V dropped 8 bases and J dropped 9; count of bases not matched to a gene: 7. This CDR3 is CASSGDSASPLHF. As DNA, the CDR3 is TGTGCCAGCTCCGGGGACAGCGCTTCACCCCTCCACTTT.

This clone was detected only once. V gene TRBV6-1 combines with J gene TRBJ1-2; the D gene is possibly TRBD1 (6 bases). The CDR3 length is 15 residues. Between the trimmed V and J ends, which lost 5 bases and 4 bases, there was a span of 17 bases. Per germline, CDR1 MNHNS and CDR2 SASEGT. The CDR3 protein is CASSRSGEGGYGYTF. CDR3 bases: TGTGCCAGCAGTCGATCCGGAGAAGGGGGCTATGGCTACACCTTC.

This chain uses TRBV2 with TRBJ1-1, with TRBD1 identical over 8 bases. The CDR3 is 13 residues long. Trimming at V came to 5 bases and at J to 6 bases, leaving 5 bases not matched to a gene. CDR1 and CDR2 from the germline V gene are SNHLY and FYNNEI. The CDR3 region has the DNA TGTGCCAGCAGTCTCCGGACAGGGCCTGAAGCTTTCTTT. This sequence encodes CASSLRTGPEAFF.

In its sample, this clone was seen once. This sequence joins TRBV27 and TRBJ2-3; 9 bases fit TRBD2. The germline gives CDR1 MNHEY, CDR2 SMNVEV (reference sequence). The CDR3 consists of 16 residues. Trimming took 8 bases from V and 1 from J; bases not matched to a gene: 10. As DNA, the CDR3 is TGTGCCAGCTGCTTCTGGCGGGGGGGCGGCACAGATACGCAGTATTTT. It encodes CASCFWRGGGTDTQYF.

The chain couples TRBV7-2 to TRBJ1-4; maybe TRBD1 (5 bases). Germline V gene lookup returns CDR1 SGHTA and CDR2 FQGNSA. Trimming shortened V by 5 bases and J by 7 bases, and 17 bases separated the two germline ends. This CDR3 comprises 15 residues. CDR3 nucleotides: TGTGCCAGCAGCCTATTGTCCGGGACGAGTGAAAAACTGTTTTTT. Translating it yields CASSLLSGTSEKLFF. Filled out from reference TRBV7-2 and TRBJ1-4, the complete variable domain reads GAGVSQSPSNKVTEKGKDVELRCDPISGHTALYWYRQSLGQGLEFLIYFQGNSAPDKSGLPSDRFSAERTGGSVSTLTIQRTQQEDSAVYLCASSLLSGTSEKLFFGSGTQLSVL.